This T cell receptor (beta chain) came from a study of OX40 agonist ivuxolimab in advanced cancers. Whole-study results and caveats: Nonresponders, in some cases, also had low normalized T-cell clonal expansion.

The CDR3 sequence is 18 residues long. Between the trimmed V and J ends, which lost 1 base and 1 base, there was a span of 14 bases. The V gene's germline CDR1 is MNHEY and CDR2 SMNVEV (reference sequence). Clones were sequenced by immunoSEQ multiplex PCR, and TCRdb holds only the in-frame ones, with some missing. This table holds around 68,000 clones, about 89% found once. On this clone itself: Antigen specificity is unknown.

The chain employs TRBV27 and TRBJ1-6; no reliable D call. The receptor was derived from an adult with an advanced solid tumor such as melanoma, head and neck, liver or kidney cancer. Here the sequenced sample was CD4+ or CD8+ T cells sorted from blood, taken in a trial of the OX40 agonist ivuxolimab. The CDR3 is CASSLFSRASSYNSPLHF. The CDR3 coding sequence is TGTGCCAGCAGTTTATTCAGCCGGGCTAGTTCCTATAATTCACCCCTCCACTTT.